This paragraph reports one T cell receptor beta chain. Its binding antigen is unknown. Base qualities were left out, and no much larger clone turns up one base away. From the cysteine up to the phenylalanine, the CDR3 has a length of 15 residues. Kept here is only the CDR3 DNA, which spans 45 bases and is read in frame from base 1. Between the V and J ends, shortened by 0 bases and 5 bases respectively, the junction contains 12 bases. CDR1 SGHTA and CDR2 FQGTGA were looked up in the germline V gene. The entry originates in a study of blood T cell repertoires in COVID-19 (dated by TCRdb to the early 2020s). Describing the broader study: Collaborator samples came from the United States, Italy and Spain and covered acute and convalescent phases of COVID-19. The prospective study material was composed of cDNA or gDNA derived from T cells, B-cell-depleted T cells, or PBMCs. The dataset comprised deeply sampled blood TCRbeta repertoires from subjects exposed to, actively infected with, or recovered from COVID-19. A freely available public database, intended as a resource for researchers studying the immune response to SARS-CoV-2, is where the repertoires were released. Samples came from the ongoing ImmuneRACE study (first 160 participants) plus 1,254 subjects from 6 global collaborators. The sample metadata nearly always contained a de-identified subject ID, COVID-19 status, age in years and sex. Where available, HLA class I and class II types were obtained from metadata supplied by the sample provider rather than from assay-based typing. The investigation overall reported the following: Clinical and demographic metadata were provided uncurated, with the amount varying by source and participant.

TCRbeta CDR3 regions were amplified from genomic DNA by means of the immunoSEQ Assay, a bias-controlled multiplex PCR. The paper's processing steps were these. Nucleated cell counts per sample were estimated from amplification of reference gene primers within the assay. Sequence reads were collapsed and filtered to measure the absolute abundance of every unique TCRbeta CDR3 rearrangement. For each sample, productive Simpson clonality was calculated by taking the square root of Simpson's diversity index across productive rearrangements. TCRdb re-hosts the immuneACCESS table, in-frame sequences only. Its copies lack some clones; in the studies checked, an unresolved V gene accounts for under half of them, and the cause for the rest is not known. V, J and clone size reflect that table, while D and trimming were determined from the DNA. Within this sample are 110,000 to 150,000 clones, with around 79% of them counted one time only. Approximately 8.6% of the sample belongs to the ten largest clones.

Each collaborating institution followed its own protocols to collect whole blood in K2EDTA tubes. For TCRbeta analysis, collaborators shipped samples as frozen whole blood, isolated PBMCs, or DNA extracted from either of those sample types. The TCR sequence derives from a man aged 50 to 60 with active or convalescent COVID-19. The sequence joins TRBV7-3 to TRBJ2-3, and possibly TRBD2, on 5 matching bases. The source material was peripheral blood. The CDR3 region: CASSLTTLEGDTQYF. The DNA sequence is TGTGCCAGCAGCTTAACGACACTAGAAGGAGATACGCAGTATTTT.